This T cell receptor beta chain was found in a study of regulatory T cells in long-lasting Graves disease. Whole-study findings and limits: Newly diagnosed disease favored TRBV20-1 and TRBJ2-1 over persistent disease.

CDR3 regions were amplified by Arm-PCR using iRepertoire HTBI primers to build TCR beta libraries. TCRdb redid the calling of the multiplex PCR reads with MiXCR, one entry per CDR3 protein. The data show roughly 220,000 distinct CDR3 sequences, 15% to 20% seen once. Germline CDR1 is KGHSH and CDR2 is LQKENI. This CDR3 is 11 amino acids long. Trimming took off 2 bases at V and 7 bases at J, with 5 bases between the two ends. Many counts were recorded for this clonotype. Antigen: not known. As to time point: newly diagnosed GD, antithyroid drugs for less than 3 months. Extracted RNA from PBMCs served as the source of the TCR library. Clinicians diagnosed Graves' disease using American Thyroid Association guidelines.

This clonotype originated in a female donor with Graves disease. The gene calls are TRBV18 and TRBJ2-5; D may match TRBD1 or TRBD2 (5 bases each). Sequenced here: peripheral blood mononuclear cells (PBMCs), sampled at new diagnosis, from a patient treated with antithyroid drugs. The CDR3 DNA sequence: TGTGCCAGCTCACCAGGGACGACCCAGTACTTC. It translates to CASSPGTTQYF.